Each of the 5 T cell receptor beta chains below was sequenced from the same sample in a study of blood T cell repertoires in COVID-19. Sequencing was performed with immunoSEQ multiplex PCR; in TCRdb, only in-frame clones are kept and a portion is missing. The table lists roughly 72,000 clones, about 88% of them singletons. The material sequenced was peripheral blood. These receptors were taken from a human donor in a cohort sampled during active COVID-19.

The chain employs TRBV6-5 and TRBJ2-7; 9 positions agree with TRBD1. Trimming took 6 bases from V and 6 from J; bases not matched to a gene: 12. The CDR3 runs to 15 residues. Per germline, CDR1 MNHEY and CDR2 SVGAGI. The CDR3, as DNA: TGTGCCAGCAGCGACGCTGGGACAGGGAGCCGCGAGCAGTACTTC. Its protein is CASSDAGTGSREQYF.

DNA of the CDR3: TGTGCCAGCTCCCGGGATCAAGAGACCCAGTACTTC. This encodes CASSRDQETQYF. The gene calls are TRBV18 and TRBJ2-5; a weak D match, TRBD2 (5 bases). Germline assignment: CDR1 KGHSH and CDR2 LQKENI. V was trimmed by 6 bases and J by 2 bases, leaving 7 bases between them. The CDR3 length is 12 residues.

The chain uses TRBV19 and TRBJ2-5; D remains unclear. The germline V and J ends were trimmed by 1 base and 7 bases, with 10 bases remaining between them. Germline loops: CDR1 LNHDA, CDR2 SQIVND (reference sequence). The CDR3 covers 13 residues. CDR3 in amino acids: CASSIAGLGTQYF. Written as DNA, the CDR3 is TGTGCCAGTAGTATAGCCGGGTTAGGGACCCAGTACTTC.

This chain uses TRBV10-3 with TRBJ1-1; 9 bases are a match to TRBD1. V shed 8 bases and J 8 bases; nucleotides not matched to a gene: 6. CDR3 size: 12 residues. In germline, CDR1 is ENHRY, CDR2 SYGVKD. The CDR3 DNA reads TGTGCCATCGGACAGGGGTCGGCGGAAGCTTTCTTT. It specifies CAIGQGSAEAFF.

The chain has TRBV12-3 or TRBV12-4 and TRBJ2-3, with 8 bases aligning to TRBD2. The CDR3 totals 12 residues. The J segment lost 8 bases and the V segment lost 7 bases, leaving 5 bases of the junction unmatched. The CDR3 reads CASKAGATTQYF. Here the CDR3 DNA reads TGTGCCAGCAAAGCGGGGGCAACTACGCAGTATTTT.